This T cell receptor (beta chain) was captured in a study of cytomegalovirus exposure and HLA in healthy donors. Study-wide results and limits: Later analysis suggested most CMV-associated TCR beta chains were HLA-restricted. Reportedly, a later analysis found an Asian-associated ancestry cluster had fewer N-insertions than the roughly 670-donor mean. Prior analysis indicated that the majority of TCR beta V segments exhibited productivity approximately 90% or approximately 30% of the time.

The PCR was carried out with 60 Vbeta primers and 13 Jbeta primers. Data came from immunoSEQ multiplex PCR; TCRdb stores just in-frame clones and leaves some out. The sample consists of roughly 180,000 clones, 76% of them appearing once. Trimming stripped 5 bases from V and 2 bases from J, with 14 bases between. The CDR3 spans 15 residues. Per the germline V gene, CDR1 is SGHRS and CDR2 is YFSETQ. Every donor was a healthy person donating bone marrow. Details on this clone: The antigen is undetermined.

This sequence originates from a young man in good health and CMV-seronegative. V is TRBV5-1 and J is TRBJ1-5, with D unresolved. The sequenced sample was PBMCs. In DNA form, the CDR3 reads TGCGCCAGCAGGCTAATTCCCGAGGGCAATCAGCCCCAGCATTTT. As protein: CASRLIPEGNQPQHF.